This T cell receptor (beta chain) is from a study of shared clonotypes between healthy human individuals. Profiled with immunoSEQ multiplex PCR; TCRdb holds only in-frame clones, not every one. The data contain 2 million to 2.5 million clones, around 95% of them singletons. The count of this clone is one. CDR1 is KGHSH, CDR2 LQKENI, per germline. CDR3 length equals 15 residues. V was pared by 6 bases and J by 3 bases, with 15 bases between. The sequence was obtained from a man aged 18 to 30 in good health. The rearrangement joins TRBV18 to TRBJ1-3, with D possibly being TRBD1 (5 bases). Sequencing used naive CD4+ T cells sorted from blood. The subset was: CD45RA+ positively selected. The CDR3 sequence is CASSLQTGVGNTIYF. As DNA, the CDR3 is TGTGCCAGCTCCCTTCAAACAGGTGTTGGAAACACCATATATTTT.